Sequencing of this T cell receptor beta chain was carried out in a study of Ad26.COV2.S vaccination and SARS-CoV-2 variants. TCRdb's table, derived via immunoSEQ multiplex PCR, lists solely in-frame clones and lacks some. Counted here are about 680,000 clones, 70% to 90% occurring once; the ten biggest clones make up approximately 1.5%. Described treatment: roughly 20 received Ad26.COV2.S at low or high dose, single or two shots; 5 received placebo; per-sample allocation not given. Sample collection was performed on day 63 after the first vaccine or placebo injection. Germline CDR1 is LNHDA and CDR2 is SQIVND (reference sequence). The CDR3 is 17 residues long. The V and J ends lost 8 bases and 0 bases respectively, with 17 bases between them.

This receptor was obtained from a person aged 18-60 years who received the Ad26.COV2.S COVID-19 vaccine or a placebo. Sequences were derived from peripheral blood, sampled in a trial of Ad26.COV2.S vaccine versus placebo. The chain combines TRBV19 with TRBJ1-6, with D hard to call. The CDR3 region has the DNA TGTGCCAGTGGGCGGCCGGCAGCCAGCTCCTATAATTCACCCCTCCACTTT. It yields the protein CASGRPAASSYNSPLHF.